This T cell receptor (beta chain) was profiled in a study of cytomegalovirus exposure and HLA in healthy donors. Use of 60 Vbeta and 13 Jbeta primers characterized the PCR. Only in-frame clones appear in the TCRdb table, and some are missing; sequencing was by immunoSEQ multiplex PCR. The data hold some 200,000 clones, with approximately 82% observed a single time. V gave up 3 bases and J gave up 10 bases, with 15 bases separating them. This CDR3 is built from 13 residues. Germline values: CDR1 SGHAT, CDR2 FQNNGV. Study outcomes and limitations: TRBV6-2, TRBV6-3 and other indistinguishable V segments were excluded.

A remark on this clone: The antigen remains unidentified.

This receptor was identified in a woman between 18 and 29 years old in good health and CMV-seronegative. Input material: PBMCs. This chain uses TRBV11-2 with TRBJ1-1, with a possible D match to TRBD1 (5 bases). The CDR3 loop reads CASSFSRRDGAFF. Here the CDR3 DNA reads TGTGCCAGCAGCTTCTCAAGGCGGGACGGAGCTTTCTTT.